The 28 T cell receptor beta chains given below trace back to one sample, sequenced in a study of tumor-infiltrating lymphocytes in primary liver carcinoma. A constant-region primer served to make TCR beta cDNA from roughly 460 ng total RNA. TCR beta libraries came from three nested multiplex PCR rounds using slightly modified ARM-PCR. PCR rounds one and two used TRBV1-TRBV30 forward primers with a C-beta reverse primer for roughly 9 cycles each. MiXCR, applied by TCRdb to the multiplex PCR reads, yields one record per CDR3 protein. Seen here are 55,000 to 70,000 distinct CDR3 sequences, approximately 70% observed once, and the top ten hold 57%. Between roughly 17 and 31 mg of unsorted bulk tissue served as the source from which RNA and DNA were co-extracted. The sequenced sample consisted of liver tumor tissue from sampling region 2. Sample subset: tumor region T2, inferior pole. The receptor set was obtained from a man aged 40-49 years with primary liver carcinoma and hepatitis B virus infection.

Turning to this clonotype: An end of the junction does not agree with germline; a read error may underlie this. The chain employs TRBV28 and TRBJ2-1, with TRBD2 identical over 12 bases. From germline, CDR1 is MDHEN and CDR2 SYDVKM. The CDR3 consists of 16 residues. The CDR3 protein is CASRATSGGSYNEKFF. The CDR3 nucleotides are TGTGCCAGCAGGGCGACTAGCGGGGGCTCCTACAATGAGAAGTTCTTC.

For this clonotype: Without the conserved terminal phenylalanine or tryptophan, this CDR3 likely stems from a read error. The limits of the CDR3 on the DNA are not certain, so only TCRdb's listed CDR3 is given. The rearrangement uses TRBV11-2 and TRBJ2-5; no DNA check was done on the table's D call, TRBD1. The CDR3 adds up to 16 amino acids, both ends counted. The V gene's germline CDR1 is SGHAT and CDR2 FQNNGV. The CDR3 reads CASILTAGVSGETQYL.

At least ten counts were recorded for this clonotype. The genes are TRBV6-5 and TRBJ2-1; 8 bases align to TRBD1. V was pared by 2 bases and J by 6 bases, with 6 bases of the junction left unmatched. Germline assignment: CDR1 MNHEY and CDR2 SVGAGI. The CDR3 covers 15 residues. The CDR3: CASSYRAGGGNEQFF. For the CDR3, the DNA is TGTGCCAGCAGTTACAGGGCAGGGGGCGGCAATGAGCAGTTCTTC.

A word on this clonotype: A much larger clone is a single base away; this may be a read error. The CDR3 DNA follows: TGTGCCAGCCTCACAAGGGGCCGAGCCGGGGAGCTGTTTTTT. Translation gives CASLTRGRAGELFF. This chain joins TRBV28 and TRBJ2-2, with TRBD1 as a possible D gene (5 bases). This CDR3 has 14 amino acids. Germline values: CDR1 MDHEN, CDR2 SYDVKM. The V gene lost 8 bases and the J gene lost 6 bases, with 16 bases spanning the gap.

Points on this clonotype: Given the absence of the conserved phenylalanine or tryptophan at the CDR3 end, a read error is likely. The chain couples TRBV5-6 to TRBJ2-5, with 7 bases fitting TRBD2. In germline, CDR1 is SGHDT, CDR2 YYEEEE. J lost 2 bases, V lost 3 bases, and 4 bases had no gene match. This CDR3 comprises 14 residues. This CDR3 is CASSWSGGQETQYI. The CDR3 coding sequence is TGTGCCAGCAGCTGGTCGGGAGGACAAGAGACCCAGTACATC.

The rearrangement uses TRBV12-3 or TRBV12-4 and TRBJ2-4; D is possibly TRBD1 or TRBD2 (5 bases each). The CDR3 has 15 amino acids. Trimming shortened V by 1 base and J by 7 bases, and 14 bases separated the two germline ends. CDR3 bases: TGTGCCAGCAGTTTAGTCCGGGACGACAATAACATTCAGTACTTC. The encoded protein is CASSLVRDDNNIQYF.

The CDR3 protein is CASSLYRLVREQFF. The CDR3 nucleotides are TGTGCCAGCAGCTTATACAGGTTAGTTAGAGAGCAGTTCTTC. The chain recombines TRBV11-2 with TRBJ2-1; possibly TRBD1 for D (5 bases). Germline V lookup: CDR1 SGHAT, CDR2 FQNNGV. Between the trimmed V and J ends, which lost 2 bases and 10 bases, there was a span of 15 bases. CDR3 length: 14 amino acids. Complete variable domain (other parts from reference TRBV11-2 and TRBJ2-1): EAGVAQSPRYKIIEKRQSVAFWCNPISGHATLYWYQQILGQGPKLLIQFQNNGVVDDSQLPKDRFSAERLKGVDSTLKIQPAKLEDSAVYLCASSLYRLVREQFFGPGTRLTVL.

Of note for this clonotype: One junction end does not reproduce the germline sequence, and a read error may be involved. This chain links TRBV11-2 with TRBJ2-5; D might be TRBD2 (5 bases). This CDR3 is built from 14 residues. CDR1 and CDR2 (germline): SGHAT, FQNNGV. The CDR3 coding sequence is TGTGCCAGCAGTTTAGAGGGCTGGCAAGAGGCCCAGTACTTC. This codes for CASSLEGWQEAQYF.

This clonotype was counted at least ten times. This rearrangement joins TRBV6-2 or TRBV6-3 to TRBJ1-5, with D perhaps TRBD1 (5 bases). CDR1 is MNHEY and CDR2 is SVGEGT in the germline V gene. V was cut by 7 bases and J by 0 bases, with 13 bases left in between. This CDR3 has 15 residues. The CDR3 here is CASTLDSYSNQPQHF. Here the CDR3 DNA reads TGTGCCAGCACCCTCGACAGTTATAGCAATCAGCCCCAGCATTTT.

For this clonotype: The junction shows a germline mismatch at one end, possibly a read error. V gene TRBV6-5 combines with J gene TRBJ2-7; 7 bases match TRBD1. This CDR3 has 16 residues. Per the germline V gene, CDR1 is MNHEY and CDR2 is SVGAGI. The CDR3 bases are TGTGCCAGCAGGCCTGGACAGGCAGCATCCTTTCACGAGAAGTACTTC. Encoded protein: CASRPGQAASFHEKYF.

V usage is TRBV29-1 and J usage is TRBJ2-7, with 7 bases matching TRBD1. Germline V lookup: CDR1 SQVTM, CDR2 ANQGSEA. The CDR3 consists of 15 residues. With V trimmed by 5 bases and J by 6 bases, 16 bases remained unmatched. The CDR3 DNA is TGCAGCGTTAAGGATGGAGCGGTTCAGGGGGTCGAGCAGTACTTC. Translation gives CSVKDGAVQGVEQYF.

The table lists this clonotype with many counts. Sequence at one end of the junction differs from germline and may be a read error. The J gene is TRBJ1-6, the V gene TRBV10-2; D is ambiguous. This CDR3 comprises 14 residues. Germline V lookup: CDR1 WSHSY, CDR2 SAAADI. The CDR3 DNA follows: TGCGCCAGCAGTGAGTCCACGGTTAATTCACCCCTTCACTTT. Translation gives CASSESTVNSPLHF.

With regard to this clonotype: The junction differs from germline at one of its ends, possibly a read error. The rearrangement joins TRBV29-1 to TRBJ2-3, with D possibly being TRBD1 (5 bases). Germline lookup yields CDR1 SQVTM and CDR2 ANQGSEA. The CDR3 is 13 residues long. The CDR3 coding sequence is TGCAGCGTGGGCTTAGGAAGCACAGGTACGCAGTATTTT. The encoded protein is CSVGLGSTGTQYF.

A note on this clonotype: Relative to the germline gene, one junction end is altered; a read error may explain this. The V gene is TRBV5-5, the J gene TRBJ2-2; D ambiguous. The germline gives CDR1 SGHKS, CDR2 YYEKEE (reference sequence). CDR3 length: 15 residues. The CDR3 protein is CASTLVAWNTGELFF. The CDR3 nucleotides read TGTGCAAGCACCTTGGTTGCCTGGAACACCGGGGAGCTGTTTTTT.

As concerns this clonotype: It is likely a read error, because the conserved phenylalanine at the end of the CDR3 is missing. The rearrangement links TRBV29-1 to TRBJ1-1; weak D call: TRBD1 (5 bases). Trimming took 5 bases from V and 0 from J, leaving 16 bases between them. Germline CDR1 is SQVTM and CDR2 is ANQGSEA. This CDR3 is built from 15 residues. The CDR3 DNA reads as TGCAGCGTTTCCGCAGAGTGGGGCATGAACACTGAAGCTTTCTCT. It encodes CSVSAEWGMNTEAFS.

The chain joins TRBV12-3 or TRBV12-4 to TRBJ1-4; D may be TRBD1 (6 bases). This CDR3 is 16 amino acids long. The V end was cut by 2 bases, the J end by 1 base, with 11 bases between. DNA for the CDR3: TGTGCCAGCAGTTTACGGGGGCTGGGAACTAATGAAAAACTGTTTTTT. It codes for CASSLRGLGTNEKLFF.

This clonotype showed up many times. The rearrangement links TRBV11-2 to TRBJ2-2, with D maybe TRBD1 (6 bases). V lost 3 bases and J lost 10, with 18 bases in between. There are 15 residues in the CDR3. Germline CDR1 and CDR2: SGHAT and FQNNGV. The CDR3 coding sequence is TGTGCCAGCAGCTTGTCCACCAGGGGCGATGCGGAGCTGTTTTTT. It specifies CASSLSTRGDAELFF.

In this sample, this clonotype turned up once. The CDR3 DNA reads as TGTGCCAGCAAAGGGACTAGCGGGACCGTCAGGGAGCTGTTTTTT. It encodes CASKGTSGTVRELFF. The V and J genes are TRBV4-2 and TRBJ2-2; TRBD2 matches at 13 bases. The germline V gene has CDR1 LGHNA and CDR2 YNFKEQ. V dropped 7 bases and J dropped 9; count of bases not matched to a gene: 8. There are 15 residues in the CDR3.

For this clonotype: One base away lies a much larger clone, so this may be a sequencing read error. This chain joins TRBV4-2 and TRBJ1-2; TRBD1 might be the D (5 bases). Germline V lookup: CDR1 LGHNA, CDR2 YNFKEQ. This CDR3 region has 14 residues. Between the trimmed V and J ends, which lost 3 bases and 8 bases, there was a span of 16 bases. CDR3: CASSHDRTGWGYTF. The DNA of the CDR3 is TGTGCCAGCAGCCATGATCGAACAGGCTGGGGCTACACCTTC.

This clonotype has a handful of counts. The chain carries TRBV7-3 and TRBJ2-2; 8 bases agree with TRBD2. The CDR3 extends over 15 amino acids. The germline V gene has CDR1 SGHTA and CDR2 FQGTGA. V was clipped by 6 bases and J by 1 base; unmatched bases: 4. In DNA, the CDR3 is TGTGCCAGCAGGCCGGGACTAGAGAACACCGGGGAGCTGTTTTTT. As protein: CASRPGLENTGELFF.

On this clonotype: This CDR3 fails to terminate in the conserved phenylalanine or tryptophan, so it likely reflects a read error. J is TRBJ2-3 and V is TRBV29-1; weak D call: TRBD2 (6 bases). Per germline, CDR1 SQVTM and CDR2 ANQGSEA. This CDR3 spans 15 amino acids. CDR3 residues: CSVEGGACTTDTQYL. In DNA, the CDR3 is TGCAGCGTTGAGGGCGGGGCCTGCACCACAGATACACAGTATTTA.

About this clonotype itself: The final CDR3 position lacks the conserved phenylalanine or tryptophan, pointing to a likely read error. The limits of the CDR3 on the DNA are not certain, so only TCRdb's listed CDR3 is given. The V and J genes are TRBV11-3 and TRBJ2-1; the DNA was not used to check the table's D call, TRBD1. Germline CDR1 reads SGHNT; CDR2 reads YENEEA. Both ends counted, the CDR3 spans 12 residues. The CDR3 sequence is CASSLEWGEQLI.

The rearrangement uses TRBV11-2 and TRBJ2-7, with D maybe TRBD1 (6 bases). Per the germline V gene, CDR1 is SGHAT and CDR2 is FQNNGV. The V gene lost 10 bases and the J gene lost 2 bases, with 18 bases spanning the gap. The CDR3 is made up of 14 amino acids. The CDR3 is CAINPGQLAYEQYF. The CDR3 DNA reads TGTGCCATCAACCCCGGACAGCTGGCCTACGAGCAGTACTTC.

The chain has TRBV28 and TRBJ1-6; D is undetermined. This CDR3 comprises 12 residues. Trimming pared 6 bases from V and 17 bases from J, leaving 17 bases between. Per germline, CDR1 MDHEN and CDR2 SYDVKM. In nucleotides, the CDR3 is TGTGCCAGCAGCTTTGCAGGCCATGACTTCCACTTT. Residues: CASSFAGHDFHF.

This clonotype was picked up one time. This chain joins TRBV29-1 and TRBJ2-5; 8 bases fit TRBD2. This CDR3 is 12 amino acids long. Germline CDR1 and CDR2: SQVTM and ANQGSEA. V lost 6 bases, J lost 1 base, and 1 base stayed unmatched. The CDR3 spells CSVAGGQETQYF. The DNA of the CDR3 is TGCAGCGTGGCGGGGGGCCAAGAGACCCAGTACTTC.

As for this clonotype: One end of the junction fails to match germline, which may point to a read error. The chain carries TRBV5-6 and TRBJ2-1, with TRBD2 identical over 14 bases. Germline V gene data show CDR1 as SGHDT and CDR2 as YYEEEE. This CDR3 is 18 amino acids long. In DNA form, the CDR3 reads TGTGTCAGCAGCCAGGGACTAGCGGGAGTTTTGACCTACAATGAGCAGTTCTTC. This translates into CVSSQGLAGVLTYNEQFF.

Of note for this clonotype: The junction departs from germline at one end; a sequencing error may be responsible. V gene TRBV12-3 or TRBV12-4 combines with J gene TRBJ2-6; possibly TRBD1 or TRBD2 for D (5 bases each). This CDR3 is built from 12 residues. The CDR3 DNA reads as TGTGCCATCCACGTTGGGACCAACGTCGTGACTTTC. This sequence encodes CAIHVGTNVVTF.

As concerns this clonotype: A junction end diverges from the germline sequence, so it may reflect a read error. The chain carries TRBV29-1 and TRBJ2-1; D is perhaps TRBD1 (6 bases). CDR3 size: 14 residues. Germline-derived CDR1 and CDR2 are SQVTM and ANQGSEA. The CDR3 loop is CGVAPRGTYNEQFF. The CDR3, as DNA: TGCGGCGTTGCGCCCAGGGGAACCTACAATGAGCAGTTCTTC.